This section outlines one T cell receptor (beta chain) sequence together with its context. Under the authors' procedure: From reference gene primer amplification, estimates of nucleated cell counts were derived. TCRdb's table, derived via immunoSEQ multiplex PCR, lists solely in-frame clones and lacks some. Clone size and V and J calls were adopted from that table, with D and trimming inferred from the DNA. The sample shows roughly 190,000 clones, approximately 89% of them seen only once. Germline V lookup: CDR1 SGHVS, CDR2 FNYEAQ. Unmatched junction bases numbered 8, after V lost 7 bases and J lost 2 bases. CDR3 size: 15 residues. The sample originates from a study of blood T cell repertoires in COVID-19. Study as a whole: Material from acute and convalescent COVID-19 was sourced from the United States, Italy and Spain. Nucleic acid was either cDNA or gDNA, and it came from T cells, B-cell-depleted T cells, or PBMCs.

The sequenced sample was peripheral blood. J is TRBJ2-3 and V is TRBV7-6; the match to TRBD2 covers 8 bases. The receptor was isolated from a man in his 70s with acute or convalescent COVID-19. In DNA, the CDR3 is TGTGCCAGCACCCATCGGGGACTAGTCACAGATACGCAGTATTTT. Translation gives CASTHRGLVTDTQYF.